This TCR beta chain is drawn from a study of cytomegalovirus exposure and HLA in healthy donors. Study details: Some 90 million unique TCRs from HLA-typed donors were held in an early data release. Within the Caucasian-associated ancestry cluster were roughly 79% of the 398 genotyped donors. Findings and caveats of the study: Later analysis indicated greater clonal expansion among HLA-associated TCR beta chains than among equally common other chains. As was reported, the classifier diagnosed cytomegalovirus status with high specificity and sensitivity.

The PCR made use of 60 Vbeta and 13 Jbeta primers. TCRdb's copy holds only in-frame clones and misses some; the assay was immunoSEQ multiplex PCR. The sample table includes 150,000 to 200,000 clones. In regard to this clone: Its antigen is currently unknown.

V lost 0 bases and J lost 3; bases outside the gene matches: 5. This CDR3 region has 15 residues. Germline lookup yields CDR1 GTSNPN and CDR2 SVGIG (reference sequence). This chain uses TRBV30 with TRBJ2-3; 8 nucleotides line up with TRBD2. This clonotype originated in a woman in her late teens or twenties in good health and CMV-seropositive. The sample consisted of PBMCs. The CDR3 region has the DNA TGTGCCTGGAGTGTAATAGCGGGGCCGACAGATACGCAGTATTTT. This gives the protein CAWSVIAGPTDTQYF.